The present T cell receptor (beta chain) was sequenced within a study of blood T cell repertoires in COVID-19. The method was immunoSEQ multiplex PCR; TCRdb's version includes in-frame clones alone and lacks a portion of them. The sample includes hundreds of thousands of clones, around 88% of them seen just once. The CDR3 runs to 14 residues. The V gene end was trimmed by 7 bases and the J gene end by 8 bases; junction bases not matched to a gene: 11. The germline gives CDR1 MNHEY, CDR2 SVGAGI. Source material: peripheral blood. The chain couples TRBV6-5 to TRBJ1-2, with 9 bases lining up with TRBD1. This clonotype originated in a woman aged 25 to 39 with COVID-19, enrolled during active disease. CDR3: CASIGYRGRGGYTF. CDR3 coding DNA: TGTGCCAGCATTGGTTACAGGGGGCGTGGAGGCTACACCTTC.